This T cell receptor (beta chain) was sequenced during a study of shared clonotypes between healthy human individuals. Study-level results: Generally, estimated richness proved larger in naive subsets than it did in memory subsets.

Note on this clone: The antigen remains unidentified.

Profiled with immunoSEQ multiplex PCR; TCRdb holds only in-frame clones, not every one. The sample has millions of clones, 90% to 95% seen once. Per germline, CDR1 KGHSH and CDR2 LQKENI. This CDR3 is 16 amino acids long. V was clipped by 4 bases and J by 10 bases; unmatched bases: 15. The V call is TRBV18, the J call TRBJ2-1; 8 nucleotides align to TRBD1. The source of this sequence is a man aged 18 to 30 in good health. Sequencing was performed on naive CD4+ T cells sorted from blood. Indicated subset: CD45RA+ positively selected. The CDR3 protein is CASSRAGQGGRKEQFF. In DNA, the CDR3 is TGTGCCAGCTCACGGGCCGGACAGGGCGGGCGAAAAGAGCAGTTCTTC.